One and the same sample provided the 27 T cell receptor beta chains below, sequenced in a study of cytomegalovirus exposure and HLA in healthy donors. The method was immunoSEQ multiplex PCR; TCRdb's version includes in-frame clones alone and lacks a portion of them. Altogether about 160,000 clones are present, nearly 90% being singletons, with the ten largest covering under 4.5%. Specimen: PBMCs. Receptors originate from a man younger than 30 in good health and CMV-seropositive.

The chain has TRBV19 and TRBJ1-1, with TRBD1 identical over 8 bases. V dropped 8 bases and J dropped 4; count of bases not matched to a gene: 9. The CDR3 is 14 residues long. Germline V gene sequence: CDR1 LNHDA, CDR2 SQIVND (reference sequence). Written as DNA, the CDR3 is TGTGCCAGTTCCTTCAACAGGGGGAGCACTGAAGCTTTCTTT. Encoded protein: CASSFNRGSTEAFF.

This clone was seen once. CDR3 coding DNA: TGTGCCAGCAGCTTGTTTGGTGGAGTCTCCTACGAGCAGTACTTC. Amino acids: CASSLFGGVSYEQYF. The V gene is TRBV5-8, the J gene TRBJ2-7, with D unresolved. The germline V gene has CDR1 SGHTS and CDR2 YDEGEE. This CDR3 is 15 amino acids long. V was cut by 1 base and J by 0 bases, with 11 bases left in between.

The chain recombines TRBV4-1 with TRBJ1-5; tentatively, D is TRBD1 (6 bases). V dropped 3 bases and J dropped 0 bases, with 9 bases sitting between them. Germline loops: CDR1 MGHRA, CDR2 YSYEKL. The CDR3 contains 15 residues. The chain's CDR3 is CASSQGTISNQPQHF. Here the CDR3 DNA reads TGCGCCAGCAGCCAGGGGACAATTAGCAATCAGCCCCAGCATTTT.

This chain uses TRBV5-1 with TRBJ2-5, with 7 bases aligning to TRBD1. The length of the CDR3 is 14 residues. The germline V gene encodes CDR1 SGHRS and CDR2 YFSETQ. The V segment lost 3 bases and the J segment 4 bases; nucleotides outside the gene matches: 6. CDR3 in DNA: TGCGCCAGCAGCTCGGGACAGTACGGAGAGACCCAGTACTTC. This codes for CASSSGQYGETQYF.

This clone was picked up one time. The chain joins TRBV10-3 to TRBJ2-1, with a tentative D call TRBD1 (5 bases). Germline V gives CDR1 ENHRY, CDR2 SYGVKD. CDR3 length equals 15 residues. Deletions cut 0 bases from V and 4 bases from J, with 10 bases between. CDR3 DNA sequence: TGTGCCATCAGTGAGTCTACCAGGGCTTACAATGAGCAGTTCTTC. It encodes CAISESTRAYNEQFF.

The genes are TRBV7-9 and TRBJ2-5; D is undetermined. CDR3 length equals 18 residues. The germline CDR1 and CDR2 sequences are SEHNR and FQNEAQ (reference sequence). V gave up 1 base and J gave up 1 base, with 19 bases separating them. CDR3 nucleotides: TGTGCCAGCAGCTTAGTTGGTGGTGTAGTGGCGGTCCAAGAGACCCAGTACTTC. Protein sequence: CASSLVGGVVAVQETQYF.

The chain joins TRBV6-6 to TRBJ2-7; no definite D call. CDR1 MNHNY and CDR2 SVGAGI come from the germline V gene (reference sequence). There are 12 residues in the CDR3. V lost 4 bases and J 3 bases, leaving 7 bases between the germline ends. DNA for the CDR3: TGTGCCAGCAGTTCCCAGAACTACGAGCAGTACTTC. Its translation: CASSSQNYEQYF.

This chain connects TRBV10-1 to TRBJ2-5; 11 nucleotides agree with TRBD2. Losses at the gene ends were 4 bases for V and 5 bases for J; bases not matched to a gene: 6. Germline CDR1 WNHNN, CDR2 SYGVQD (reference sequence). The CDR3 has 15 amino acids. Here the CDR3 reads CASSATSGVQETQYF. CDR3 DNA sequence: TGCGCCAGCAGTGCGACTAGCGGGGTTCAGGAGACCCAGTACTTC.

The rearrangement joins TRBV25-1 to TRBJ1-4; no firm D call. V was clipped by 6 bases and J by 0 bases, with 11 bases between them. CDR3 length: 15 amino acids. CDR1 and CDR2 (germline): MGHDK, SYGVNS. CDR3 in amino acids: CASRAGSTTNEKLFF. CDR3 DNA sequence: TGTGCCAGCAGGGCGGGCTCCACAACTAATGAAAAACTGTTTTTT.

This chain joins TRBV27 and TRBJ2-7; possible D gene TRBD2, 6 bases. V lost 6 bases, J lost 4 bases, and 16 bases lay in between. The length of the CDR3 is 14 residues. Germline lookup yields CDR1 MNHEY and CDR2 SMNVEV (reference sequence). This CDR3 reads CASRRSTGGYEQYF. In DNA form, the CDR3 reads TGTGCCAGCAGGAGAAGCACCGGGGGTTACGAGCAGTACTTC.

The J gene is TRBJ1-5, the V gene TRBV6-1, with TRBD1 matching over 7 bases. The CDR3 totals 14 residues. V lost 5 bases to trimming and J lost 6 bases; unmatched junction nucleotides: 7. Germline-derived CDR1 and CDR2 are MNHNS and SASEGT. CDR3: CASSLQGKGQPQHF. The CDR3 nucleotides are TGTGCCAGCAGTTTACAGGGGAAAGGTCAGCCCCAGCATTTT.

The CDR3 protein is CASSSDRGQMTYEQYF. In DNA, the CDR3 is TGTGCCAGCAGCTCCGACAGGGGACAGATGACCTACGAGCAGTACTTC. The V call is TRBV5-5, the J call TRBJ2-7; 8 nucleotides agree with TRBD1. The CDR3 sequence is 16 residues long. After removal of 3 bases from V and 2 bases from J, the junction contained 10 bases not matched to a gene. The germline gives CDR1 SGHKS, CDR2 YYEKEE (reference sequence). Drawing the rest from reference TRBV5-5 and TRBJ2-7, the complete variable domain is DAGVTQSPTHLIKTRGQQVTLRCSPISGHKSVSWYQQVLGQGPQFIFQYYEKEERGRGNFPDRFSARQFPNYSSELNVNALLLGDSALYLCASSSDRGQMTYEQYFGPGTRLTVT.

V is TRBV7-6 and J is TRBJ2-5, with 15 bases aligning to TRBD2. There are 15 residues in the CDR3. With V trimmed by 4 bases and J by 4 bases, 1 base remained unmatched. Germline V gene data show CDR1 as SGHVS and CDR2 as FNYEAQ. The CDR3 nucleotides read TGTGCCAGCAGCTGGGGACTAGCGGGGGGAGAGACCCAGTACTTC. Translation gives CASSWGLAGGETQYF. The full variable domain, in which reference TRBV7-6 and TRBJ2-5 provide the parts outside the CDR3, is GAGVSQSPRYKVTKRGQDVALRCDPISGHVSLYWYRQALGQGPEFLTYFNYEAQQDKSGLPNDRFSAERPEGSISTLTIQRTEQRDSAMYRCASSWGLAGGETQYFGPGTRLLVL.

The J gene is TRBJ2-7, the V gene TRBV5-1, with 13 nucleotides matching TRBD2. CDR3 size: 15 residues. Germline V CDR1 and CDR2: SGHRS, YFSETQ. V lost 4 bases to trimming and J lost 3 bases; unmatched junction nucleotides: 4. As DNA, the CDR3 is TGCGCCAGCAGCGGGGGACTAGCGGGACTCTACGAGCAGTACTTC. As protein: CASSGGLAGLYEQYF.

The chain carries TRBV6-4 and TRBJ2-1; 9 bases are a match to TRBD2. This CDR3 region has 15 residues. After removal of 2 bases from V and 1 base from J, the junction contained 0 bases not matched to a gene. Per the germline V gene, CDR1 is MRHNA and CDR2 is SNTAGT. The CDR3 bases are TGTGCCAGCAGTGACCTAGCGGGATCCTACAATGAGCAGTTCTTC. As protein: CASSDLAGSYNEQFF.

The chain joins TRBV29-1 to TRBJ1-1; TRBD1 agrees at 8 bases. The CDR3 runs to 11 residues. With V trimmed by 6 bases and J by 11 bases, 8 bases remained unmatched. CDR1 is SQVTM, CDR2 ANQGSEA, per germline. Here the CDR3 reads CSVGRQGWAFF. The CDR3 DNA follows: TGCAGCGTCGGGCGACAGGGGTGGGCTTTCTTT.

The chain is built from TRBV29-1 and TRBJ2-1; 10 bases align to TRBD2. The CDR3 has 14 amino acids. Looked up from germline, CDR1 is SQVTM and CDR2 is ANQGSEA. V shed 5 bases and J 4 bases; nucleotides not matched to a gene: 5. Written as DNA, the CDR3 is TGCAGCGTTCGCCCTAGCGGGAGTTACAATGAGCAGTTCTTC. Translated: CSVRPSGSYNEQFF.

The V gene is TRBV10-3, the J gene TRBJ1-2; weak D call: TRBD1 (5 bases). The CDR3 is 12 residues long. Germline CDR1 ENHRY, CDR2 SYGVKD. V was clipped by 6 bases and J by 4 bases, with 9 bases between them. The CDR3 region has the DNA TGTGCCATCAGCGACAGTGGCTATGGCTACACCTTC. Encoded protein: CAISDSGYGYTF.

V usage is TRBV14 and J usage is TRBJ1-2, with 8 bases aligning to TRBD1. The CDR3 is 15 residues long. J gave up 2 bases and V 1 base, and 3 bases lay outside the gene matches. Germline V gene sequence: CDR1 SGHDN, CDR2 FVKESK. The CDR3 DNA sequence: TGTGCCAGCAGCCAAGTGAACAGGGGGAACTATGGCTACACCTTC. Translation: CASSQVNRGNYGYTF.

This chain joins TRBV4-1 and TRBJ1-5; D gene ambiguous. This CDR3 contains 15 residues. Trimming took off 0 bases at V and 3 bases at J, with 9 bases between the two ends. From germline, CDR1 is MGHRA and CDR2 YSYEKL. The CDR3 sequence is CASSQEMRDNQPQHF. The CDR3 bases are TGCGCCAGCAGCCAAGAGATGAGGGACAATCAGCCCCAGCATTTT.

The chain has TRBV6-1 and TRBJ1-5; no reliable D call. Germline loops: CDR1 MNHNS, CDR2 SASEGT. The CDR3 runs to 13 residues. The V and J ends lost 4 bases and 7 bases respectively, with 11 bases between them. CDR3 bases: TGTGCCAGCAGTGCTCGGGAAGTACAGCCCCAGCATTTT. It yields the protein CASSAREVQPQHF.

V and J are TRBV11-2 and TRBJ2-7; 10 positions agree with TRBD1. J gave up 3 bases and V 4 bases, and 12 bases lay outside the gene matches. Germline loops: CDR1 SGHAT, CDR2 FQNNGV. This CDR3 region has 17 residues. The CDR3 coding sequence is TGTGCCAGCAGCTCCCGTCGGGACAGGGGCTCCCACTACGAGCAGTACTTC. Protein product: CASSSRRDRGSHYEQYF.

CDR3 DNA sequence: TGTGCCAGCAGCACCGGGACAGGTCTCCATTCAGGGGACAATGAGCAGTTCTTC. Protein: CASSTGTGLHSGDNEQFF. V and J are TRBV21-1 and TRBJ2-1; no DNA check was done on the table's D call, TRBD1. TRBV21-1 is a pseudogene segment. The CDR3 runs 18 residues.

The chain uses TRBV6-1 and TRBJ2-3, with 8 nucleotides matching TRBD1. The V gene's germline CDR1 is MNHNS and CDR2 SASEGT. The V gene end was trimmed by 2 bases and the J gene end by 0 bases; junction bases not matched to a gene: 4. The CDR3 runs to 16 residues. The CDR3 coding sequence is TGTGCCAGCAGTGAAAGGGACAGGACTAGCACAGATACGCAGTATTTT. Amino acid sequence: CASSERDRTSTDTQYF.

This chain joins TRBV6-5 and TRBJ2-5; D not certain. Trimming took 5 bases from V and 4 from J, leaving 17 bases between them. The CDR3 runs 15 residues. Germline CDR1 reads MNHEY; CDR2 reads SVGAGI. Written as DNA, the CDR3 is TGTGCCAGCAGTAAGACCTACTCGGGTTTAGAGACCCAGTACTTC. It translates to CASSKTYSGLETQYF.

The rearrangement joins TRBV5-1 to TRBJ2-2, with 7 bases aligning to TRBD1. This CDR3 has 17 residues. Looked up from germline, CDR1 is SGHRS and CDR2 is YFSETQ. The J segment lost 2 bases and the V segment lost 4 bases, leaving 11 bases of the junction unmatched. The CDR3 DNA follows: TGCGCCAGCAGCCCGGGCCTTCGGACAGGAAACACCGGGGAGCTGTTTTTT. This codes for CASSPGLRTGNTGELFF.

This clone was seen only a few times. The chain combines TRBV9 with TRBJ2-6; 8 bases are a match to TRBD1. The CDR3 runs 18 residues. Trimming cost V 3 bases and J 0 bases; bases outside gene matches: 8. Germline CDR1 is SGDLS and CDR2 is YYNGEE. Written as DNA, the CDR3 is TGTGCCAGCAGCGAATCACAGGGGGGAAGCTCTGGGGCCAACGTCCTGACTTTC. It codes for CASSESQGGSSGANVLTF. Full variable domain (missing parts from reference TRBV9 and TRBJ2-6): DSGVTQTPKHLITATGQRVTLRCSPRSGDLSVYWYQQSLDQGLQFLIQYYNGEERAKGNILERFSAQQFPDLHSELNLSSLELGDSALYFCASSESQGGSSGANVLTFGAGSRLTVL.